One and the same sample provided the 5 T cell receptor beta chains below, sequenced in a study of blood T cell repertoires in COVID-19. Profiling relied on immunoSEQ multiplex PCR, and the TCRdb table lists in-frame clones only, not all of them. The repertoire holds about 480,000 clones, 88% seen once, with 1.5% to 2% in the top ten. The specimen sequenced was PBMCs or T cells enriched from blood (not recorded which). The receptors here all came from a woman aged 40 to 50 who had recovered from COVID-19.

The rearrangement uses TRBV5-1 and TRBJ1-1; D ambiguous. Germline CDR1 is SGHRS and CDR2 is YFSETQ. The CDR3 covers 14 residues. V gave up 5 bases and J gave up 1 base, with 12 bases separating them. In nucleotides, the CDR3 is TGCGCCAGCAGGTCTACAGAACGGAACACTGAAGCTTTCTTT. Residues: CASRSTERNTEAFF.

CDR3 loop: CASSPRASSNTGELFF. In DNA form, the CDR3 reads TGTGCCAGCTCACCACGAGCAAGCTCGAACACCGGGGAGCTGTTTTTT. The chain carries TRBV18 and TRBJ2-2; D call uncertain. Germline V gene data show CDR1 as KGHSH and CDR2 as LQKENI. The CDR3 is 16 amino acids. Trimming cost V 1 base and J 0 bases, with 9 bases left between them.

A few counts support this clone. J is TRBJ2-3 and V is TRBV5-1; D gene uncertain. CDR3 length: 15 amino acids. Germline CDR1 and CDR2: SGHRS and YFSETQ. The V gene lost 2 bases and the J gene lost 2 bases, with 12 bases spanning the gap. The CDR3 is CASSFENSFTDTQYF. In DNA form, the CDR3 reads TGCGCCAGCAGCTTCGAAAACAGCTTCACAGATACGCAGTATTTT.

The genes are TRBV7-6 and TRBJ1-1; 9 nucleotides match TRBD1. The CDR3 loop spans 14 amino acids. Trimming at V came to 5 bases and at J to 2 bases, leaving 3 bases not matched to a gene. Germline V CDR1 and CDR2: SGHVS, FNYEAQ. The CDR3: CASSHRGQNTEAFF. The CDR3 nucleotides read TGTGCCAGCAGCCACAGGGGGCAAAACACTGAAGCTTTCTTT.

V is TRBV6-5 and J is TRBJ1-1; D is unclear. The CDR3 runs to 13 residues. V was shortened by 8 bases and J by 0 bases, with 10 bases between the two germline ends. Germline CDR1 reads MNHEY; CDR2 reads SVGAGI. In nucleotides, the CDR3 is TGTGCCAGCTCCAGACTCATGAACACTGAAGCTTTCTTT. Its translation: CASSRLMNTEAFF.